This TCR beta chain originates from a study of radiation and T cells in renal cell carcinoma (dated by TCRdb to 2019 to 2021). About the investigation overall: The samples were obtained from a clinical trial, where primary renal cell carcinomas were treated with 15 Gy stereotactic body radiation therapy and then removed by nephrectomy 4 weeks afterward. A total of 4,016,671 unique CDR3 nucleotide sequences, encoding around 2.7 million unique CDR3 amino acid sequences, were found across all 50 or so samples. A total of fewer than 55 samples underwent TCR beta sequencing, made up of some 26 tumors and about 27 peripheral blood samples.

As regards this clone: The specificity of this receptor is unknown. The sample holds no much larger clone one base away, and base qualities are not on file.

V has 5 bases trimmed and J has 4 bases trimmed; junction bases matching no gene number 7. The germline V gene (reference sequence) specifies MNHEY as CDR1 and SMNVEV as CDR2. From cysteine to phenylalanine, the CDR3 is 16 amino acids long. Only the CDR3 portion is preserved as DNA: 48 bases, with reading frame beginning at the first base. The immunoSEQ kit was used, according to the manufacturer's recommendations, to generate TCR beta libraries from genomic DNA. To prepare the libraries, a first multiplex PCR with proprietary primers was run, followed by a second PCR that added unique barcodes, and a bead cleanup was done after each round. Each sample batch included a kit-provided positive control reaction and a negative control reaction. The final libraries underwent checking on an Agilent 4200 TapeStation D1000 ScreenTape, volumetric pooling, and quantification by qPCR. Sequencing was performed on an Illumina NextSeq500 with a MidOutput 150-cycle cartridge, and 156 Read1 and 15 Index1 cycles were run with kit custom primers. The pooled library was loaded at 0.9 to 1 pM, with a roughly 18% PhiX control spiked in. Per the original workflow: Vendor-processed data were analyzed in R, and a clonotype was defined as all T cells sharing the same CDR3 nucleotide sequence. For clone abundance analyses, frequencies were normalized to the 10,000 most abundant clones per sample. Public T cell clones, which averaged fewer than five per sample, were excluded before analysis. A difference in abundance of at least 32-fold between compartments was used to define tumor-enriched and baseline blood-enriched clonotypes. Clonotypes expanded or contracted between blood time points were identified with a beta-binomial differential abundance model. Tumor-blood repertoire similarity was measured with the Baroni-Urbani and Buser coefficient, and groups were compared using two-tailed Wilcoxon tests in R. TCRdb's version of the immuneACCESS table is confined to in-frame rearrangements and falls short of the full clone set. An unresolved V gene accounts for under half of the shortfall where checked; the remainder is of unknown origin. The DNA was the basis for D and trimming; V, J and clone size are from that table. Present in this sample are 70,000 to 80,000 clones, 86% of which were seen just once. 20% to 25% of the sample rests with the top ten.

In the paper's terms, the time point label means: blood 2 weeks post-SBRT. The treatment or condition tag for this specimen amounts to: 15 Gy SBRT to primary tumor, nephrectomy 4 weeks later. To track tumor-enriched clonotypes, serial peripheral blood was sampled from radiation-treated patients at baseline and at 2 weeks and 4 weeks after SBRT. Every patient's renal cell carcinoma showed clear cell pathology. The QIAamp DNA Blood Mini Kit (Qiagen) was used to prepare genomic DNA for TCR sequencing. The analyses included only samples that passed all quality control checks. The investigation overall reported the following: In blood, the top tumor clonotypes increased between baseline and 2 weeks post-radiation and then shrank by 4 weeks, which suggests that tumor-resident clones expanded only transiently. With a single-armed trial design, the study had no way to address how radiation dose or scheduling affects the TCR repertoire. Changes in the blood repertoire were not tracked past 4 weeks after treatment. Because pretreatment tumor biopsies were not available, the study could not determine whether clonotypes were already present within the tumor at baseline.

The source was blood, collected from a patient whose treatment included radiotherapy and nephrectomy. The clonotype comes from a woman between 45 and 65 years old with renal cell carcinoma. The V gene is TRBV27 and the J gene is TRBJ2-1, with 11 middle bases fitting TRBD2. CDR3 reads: CASSPLGLAEYNEQFF. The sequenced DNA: TGTGCCAGCAGTCCCCTGGGACTAGCGGAGTACAATGAGCAGTTCTTC.